These T cell receptor beta chains were read from a single sample in a study of T cells in Graves' hyperthyroidism and ophthalmopathy. TCRdb itself ran the multiplex PCR reads through MiXCR, one entry per CDR3 protein. Here the sample spans 270,000 or so distinct CDR3 sequences, 12% to 15% being singletons. Sequenced material: blood. Receptors originate from a woman aged 45-65 years with Graves' hyperthyroidism that later progressed to Graves' ophthalmopathy. The CDR3 runs from the conserved cysteine through the conserved F or W. A D gene is named only where the DNA matches it firmly. Where a row states a size, it is once, few, many or the class of an expanded clone; other rows omit it.

d_gene | abundance | j_gene | v_gene | CDR3aa | CDR3nt
NA | NA | TRBJ2-2 | TRBV11-2 | CASSFVPGLSTGELFF | TGTGCCAGTAGTTTTGTACCGGGACTTTCGACCGGGGAGCTGTTTTTT
NA | many | TRBJ1-4 | TRBV11-2 | CASSLGRRWNEKLFF | TGTGCCAGCAGCTTAGGAAGGCGATGGAATGAAAAACTGTTTTTT
TRBD2 | many | TRBJ2-7 | TRBV18 | CASSPRWTSGLESSYEQYF | TGTGCCAGCTCACCACGGTGGACTAGCGGACTAGAGAGCTCCTACGAGCAGTACTTC
NA | few | TRBJ2-1 | TRBV5-4 | CASSLTISYNEQFF | TGTGCCAGCAGCTTAACGATCTCCTACAATGAGCAGTTCTTC
NA | many | TRBJ1-2 | TRBV28 | CASSPGGGYGYTF | TGTGCCAGCAGCCCCGGCGGGGGCTATGGCTACACCTTC
NA | many | TRBJ2-4 | TRBV20-1 | CSARDPTENIQYF | TGCAGTGCTAGAGATCCGACGGAAAACATTCAGTACTTC
NA | few | TRBJ2-1 | TRBV24-1 | CATSDYIQPNEQFF | TGTGCCACCAGTGATTACATTCAACCCAATGAGCAGTTCTTC
TRBD2 | many | TRBJ2-1 | TRBV24-1 | CATSVTSGNNEQFF | TGTGCCACCAGTGTGACTAGCGGTAACAATGAGCAGTTCTTC
TRBD2 | NA | TRBJ2-7 | TRBV4-2 | CASSRLASGSNEQYF | TGTGCCAGCAGCCGCCTGGCTAGCGGGAGCAACGAGCAGTACTTC
NA | many | TRBJ2-1 | TRBV3-1 | CASSQESRGYGTYNEQFF | TGTGCCAGCAGCCAAGAGAGTAGGGGCTACGGGACCTACAATGAGCAGTTCTTC
NA | NA | TRBJ1-6 | TRBV11-1 | CASSLAGDTYNSPLHF | TGTGCCAGCAGCCTCGCAGGGGACACCTATAATTCACCCCTCCACTTT
TRBD1 | many | TRBJ1-2 | TRBV6-1 | CASREGQGGYGYTF | TGTGCCAGCAGAGAGGGACAGGGCGGCTATGGCTACACCTTC
TRBD1 | NA | TRBJ1-1 | TRBV19 | CASSPRDRGRLNTEAFF | TGTGCCAGTAGTCCTCGGGACAGGGGGCGATTGAACACTGAAGCTTTCTTT
NA | NA | TRBJ2-2 | TRBV9 | CASSAPGNTGELFF | TGTGCCAGCAGCGCCCCGGGGAACACCGGGGAGCTGTTTTTT
TRBD1 | many | TRBJ1-4 | TRBV11-2 | CASSSDRVNEKLFF | TGTGCCAGCAGCTCGGACAGGGTGAACGAAAAACTGTTTTTT
TRBD1 | few | TRBJ1-2 | TRBV12-3/TRBV12-4 | CASSLSSQGGGYTF | TGTGCCAGCAGTTTGAGTTCACAGGGGGGGGGCTACACCTTC
TRBD1 | few | TRBJ1-4 | TRBV6-6 | CASSYPPRQGEGKEKLFF | TGTGCCAGCAGTTACCCCCCCCGACAGGGAGAAGGGAAAGAAAAACTGTTTTTT
TRBD2 | many | TRBJ2-4 | TRBV5-1 | CASSTGLAGGTLYF | TGCGCCAGCAGCACGGGACTAGCGGGAGGGACCTTGTACTTC
NA | many | TRBJ2-5 | TRBV20-1 | CSAVGGKETQYF | TGCAGTGCTGTGGGTGGTAAAGAGACCCAGTACTTC
NA | few | TRBJ1-1 | TRBV9 | CASSQWGGDTEAFF | TGTGCCAGCAGCCAGTGGGGGGGTGATACTGAAGCTTTCTTT
NA | many | TRBJ1-4 | TRBV28 | CASNLGELNEKLFF | TGTGCCAGCAACCTCGGTGAGCTGAATGAAAAACTGTTTTTT
NA | many | TRBJ2-7 | TRBV29-1 | CSVRDGSYEQYF | TGCAGCGTCCGGGACGGGTCCTACGAGCAGTACTTC
NA | NA | TRBJ1-5 | TRBV5-8 | CASSLKSQPQHF | TGTGCCAGCAGCTTGAAATCCCAGCCCCAGCATTTT
TRBD1 | NA | TRBJ2-3 | TRBV2 | CASSSGTGADTDTQYF | TGTGCCAGCAGTTCCGGGACAGGGGCAGACACAGATACGCAGTATTTT
NA | NA | TRBJ2-2 | TRBV6-5 | CASSYRLGQNTGELFF | TGTGCCAGCAGCTATAGACTAGGGCAAAACACCGGGGAGCTGTTTTTT
NA | NA | TRBJ2-3 | TRBV30 | CAWSTTTDTQYF | TGTGCCTGGAGTACTACCACAGATACGCAGTATTTT
NA | few | TRBJ1-1 | TRBV10-2 | CASGGRQNTEAFF | TGCGCCAGCGGTGGCAGACAGAACACTGAAGCTTTCTTT
TRBD2 | many | TRBJ2-3 | TRBV5-1 | CASSFTGTSGTDTQYF | TGCGCCAGCAGCTTTACCGGGACTAGCGGCACAGATACGCAGTATTTT
NA | few | TRBJ2-3 | TRBV5-5 | CASSSWPASTDTQYF | TGTGCCAGCAGCTCATGGCCGGCTAGCACAGATACGCAGTATTTT
NA | few | TRBJ2-1 | TRBV24-1 | CATSASTQGLSYNEQFF | TGTGCCACCAGTGCCTCCACACAGGGCCTCTCCTACAATGAGCAGTTCTTC
NA | many | TRBJ2-4 | TRBV20-1 | CSARDSLKNIQYF | TGCAGTGCTAGAGACAGTCTGAAGAACATTCAGTACTTC
NA | many | TRBJ2-1 | TRBV20-1 | CSASFNSYNEQFF | TGCAGTGCTAGTTTCAACTCCTACAATGAGCAGTTCTTC
TRBD1 | NA | TRBJ1-2 | TRBV4-1 | CASSQDLFGTGNGYTF | TGCGCCAGCAGCCAAGATCTATTCGGGACAGGCAATGGCTACACCTTC
NA | many | TRBJ1-5 | TRBV27 | CASSPKTGSPQHF | TGTGCCAGCAGTCCCAAAACAGGGTCGCCCCAGCATTTT
TRBD2 | many | TRBJ2-7 | TRBV10-3 | CAISESSGSSYEQYF | TGTGCCATCAGTGAGTCTAGCGGGTCCTCCTACGAGCAGTACTTC
NA | few | TRBJ1-2 | TRBV5-1 | CASSSSQGQGFYGYTF | TGCGCCAGCTCGTCTTCCCAGGGGCAGGGGTTCTATGGCTACACCTTC
TRBD1 | NA | TRBJ2-1 | TRBV5-1 | CASSLTGDEQFF | TGCGCCAGCAGCCTCACAGGGGATGAGCAGTTCTTC
NA | many | TRBJ1-6 | TRBV5-1 | CASSRDIGESPLHF | TGCGCCAGCAGCAGGGATATAGGGGAATCACCCCTCCACTTT
NA | many | TRBJ1-1 | TRBV7-6 | CASSLDAVNTEAFF | TGTGCCAGCAGCTTAGATGCAGTGAACACTGAAGCTTTCTTT
TRBD1 | many | TRBJ1-2 | TRBV6-1 | CASSSPDRGNYGYTF | TGTGCCAGCAGTTCCCCGGACAGGGGAAACTATGGCTACACCTTC
TRBD2 | many | TRBJ2-3 | TRBV11-3 | CASSLAQREGRGDTQYF | TGTGCCAGCAGCTTAGCCCAGCGGGAGGGCCGAGGAGATACGCAGTATTTT
NA | many | TRBJ2-5 | TRBV7-7 | CASSPTGEGTQYF | TGTGCTAGCAGCCCCACAGGGGAGGGGACCCAGTACTTC
TRBD1 | many | TRBJ1-5 | TRBV18 | CASSPRTGNLYSNQPQHF | TGTGCCAGCTCACCAAGGACAGGGAACCTTTATAGCAATCAGCCCCAGCATTTT
NA | many | TRBJ2-1 | TRBV11-2 | CASSPGLVEQFF | TGTGCCAGCAGCCCAGGACTGGTTGAGCAGTTCTTC
NA | NA | TRBJ2-5 | TRBV12-3/TRBV12-4 | CASSFAGTRPGETQYF | TGTGCCAGCAGTTTCGCAGGGACCCGTCCCGGGGAGACCCAGTACTTC
TRBD2 | few | TRBJ2-2 | TRBV6-1 | CASRPGLAGAGELFF | TGTGCCAGCAGGCCCGGACTAGCGGGCGCCGGGGAGCTGTTTTTT
TRBD1 | many | TRBJ2-7 | TRBV6-1 | CASSSTGGSYEQYF | TGTGCCAGCAGTTCCACAGGGGGTTCCTACGAGCAGTACTTC
NA | many | TRBJ2-2 | TRBV12-3/TRBV12-4 | CASSLEGSGWNTGELFF | TGTGCCAGCAGCTTGGAGGGGAGCGGGTGGAACACCGGGGAGCTGTTTTTT
NA | many | TRBJ1-1 | TRBV10-3 | CAISESPGYTEAFF | TGTGCCATCAGTGAGTCTCCAGGTTACACTGAAGCTTTCTTT
TRBD2 | many | TRBJ2-7 | TRBV2 | CASSDWVAGSYEQYF | TGTGCCAGCAGTGACTGGGTAGCGGGGTCCTACGAGCAGTACTTC
NA | many | TRBJ2-1 | TRBV9 | CASSVDFFPNEQFF | TGTGCCAGCAGCGTCGACTTTTTCCCCAATGAGCAGTTCTTC
NA | many | TRBJ2-3 | TRBV28 | CASTMTVTDTQYF | TGTGCCAGCACAATGACAGTCACAGATACGCAGTATTTT
NA | many | TRBJ2-1 | TRBV7-9 | CASSSQISLGYEQFF | TGTGCCAGCAGCTCCCAGATATCTCTCGGCTATGAGCAGTTCTTC
TRBD1 | many | TRBJ1-4 | TRBV6-1 | CASSHGGQGGEKLFF | TGTGCCAGCAGCCACGGGGGACAGGGCGGCGAAAAACTGTTTTTT
NA | many | TRBJ1-1 | TRBV30 | CAWSLSGRTNTEAFF | TGTGCCTGGAGTCTTTCGGGACGGACGAACACTGAAGCTTTCTTT
NA | NA | TRBJ2-7 | TRBV4-1 | CASSQEVRQGEQYF | TGCGCCAGCAGCCAAGAAGTGAGACAAGGCGAGCAGTACTTC
NA | many | TRBJ1-1 | TRBV5-6 | CASSYGRGTTEAFF | TGTGCCAGCAGCTACGGACGGGGGACCACTGAAGCTTTCTTT
NA | many | TRBJ1-2 | TRBV28 | CASSLPLRIGGYTF | TGTGCCAGCAGTTTACCACTCAGAATCGGGGGCTACACCTTC
NA | many | TRBJ2-7 | TRBV29-1 | CSVGIAGVEQYF | TGCAGCGTTGGGATAGCAGGAGTCGAGCAGTACTTC
NA | many | TRBJ1-2 | TRBV19 | CASTPPLGNYGYTF | TGTGCCAGTACCCCACCTCTGGGTAACTATGGCTACACCTTC